This TCR beta chain is from a study of control samples from healthy donors and cancer patients. Clones were read by immunoSEQ multiplex PCR, and TCRdb kept only the in-frame ones, dropping some. The profile shows roughly 120,000 clones, 88% of them singletons. Germline V gene sequence: CDR1 SGHVS, CDR2 FQNEAQ. Trimming took 5 bases from V and 5 from J; bases not matched to a gene: 14. The CDR3 is 16 amino acids. The J gene is TRBJ2-7, the V gene TRBV7-8; 8 bases are a match to TRBD1. Sequenced material: blood. The origin of this receptor is a woman aged 70-85 years in good health. The CDR3 loop is CASSSAPGQVVHEQYF. CDR3 nucleotide sequence: TGTGCCAGCAGCAGTGCCCCGGGACAGGTAGTCCACGAGCAGTACTTC.